A selection of T cell receptor beta chains follows, all from one sample in a study of T cell responses to AZD1222 COVID-19 vaccine. Some clones are missing from TCRdb's copy, which holds only in-frame ones; the method was immunoSEQ multiplex PCR. The profile shows 130,000 or so clones, roughly 93% of them singletons. This specimen was peripheral blood, taken on day 0 of AZD1222 vaccination. The receptors stem from an adult in good health. Each CDR3 is given with its conserved first and last residue.

TRBJ1-2 | TRBV9 | CASSRGAGYTF
TRBJ1-2 | TRBV28 | CASSLGIGLTSNYGYTF
TRBJ2-7 | TRBV12-3/TRBV12-4 | CASRYRGLYEQYF
TRBJ1-1 | TRBV12-5 | CASDPRADPEAFF
TRBJ1-2 | TRBV7-2 | CASSLGLGHYGYTF
TRBJ2-7 | TRBV18 | CASSPGAGGYEQYF
TRBJ2-5 | TRBV3-1/TRBV3-2 | CASSPPDREPQETQYF
TRBJ1-4 | TRBV9 | CASSVDGRGGEKLFF
TRBJ1-5 | TRBV6-1 | CASSENDGTGHQPQHF
TRBJ1-1 | TRBV5-4 | CASSFGQALLNTEAFF
TRBJ1-3 | TRBV4-1 | CASSQVGTSGNTIYF
TRBJ2-3 | TRBV7-2 | CASSLRAGRASTDTQYF
TRBJ2-7 | TRBV25-1 | CASSEYTGTYEQYF
TRBJ2-5 | TRBV28 | CASRQGETQYF
TRBJ2-7 | TRBV7-8 | CASSGRGISYEQYF
TRBJ2-1 | TRBV2 | CASSERGASGTYNEQFF
TRBJ2-7 | TRBV15 | CATSRGDGPYEQYF
TRBJ2-4 | TRBV21-1 | CASLKRVRYGAKNIQYF
TRBJ2-1 | TRBV9 | CASSTTSGYNEQFF
TRBJ2-7 | TRBV7-2 | CASSLVVLAGSEQYF
TRBJ2-1 | TRBV11-2 | CASSLMGSNSYNEQFF
TRBJ2-1 | TRBV5-1 | CASSLEPSGSVSYNEQFF
TRBJ2-3 | TRBV9 | CASSQGQGPQYTQYF
TRBJ1-3 | TRBV9 | CASSPGRGRNTIYF
TRBJ1-2 | TRBV5-4 | CASSLEGGRYGYTF
TRBJ1-5 | TRBV16 | CASSPSQSNQPQHF
TRBJ1-3 | TRBV7-8 | CASSQRDSNSGNTIYF
TRBJ1-2 | TRBV28 | CASSLETGANYGYTF
TRBJ2-6 | TRBV19 | CASSIGVSGANVLTF
TRBJ1-3 | TRBV11-2 | CASSLIATGFSGNTIYF
TRBJ2-7 | TRBV7-2 | CASSLFLGTEEQYF
TRBJ2-7 | TRBV4-3 | CASSLRTGRTYEQYF
TRBJ2-7 | TRBV24-1 | CATSLVAVISYEQYF
TRBJ1-2 | TRBV30 | CAWRGPGDGYTF
TRBJ2-6 | TRBV19 | CASSYWSSGANVLTF
TRBJ1-4 | TRBV6-1 | CASSDPGTGREKLFF
TRBJ2-1 | TRBV27 | CASGSGGPYNEQFF
TRBJ1-2 | TRBV28 | CASSLDRRGGYTF
TRBJ2-7 | TRBV7-6 | CASSLEPGQGFSYEQYF
TRBJ1-2 | TRBV5-6 | CASSFPGGNYGYTF
TRBJ2-7 | TRBV2 | CASSEVGEQYF
TRBJ1-1 | TRBV28 | CASSPPTGGGTEAFF
TRBJ1-5 | TRBV19 | CASRRTVSNQPQHF
TRBJ1-1 | TRBV30 | CAWSLTGTITEAFF
TRBJ2-3 | TRBV4-2 | CASSQALAGERGTDTQYF
TRBJ2-7 | TRBV7-9 | CASSHTSGSFYEQYF
TRBJ2-1 | TRBV11-2 | CASSLEPSGIIEQFF
TRBJ1-1 | TRBV5-1 | CASSAGDALGGTEAFF
TRBJ2-3 | TRBV19 | CASSMAKSGYPSTDTQYF
TRBJ2-2 | TRBV11-2 | CASSRTSGRALGELFF
TRBJ1-4 | TRBV29-1 | CSVAGLGNEKLFF